The rows below give T cell receptor beta chains drawn from one sample of a study of shared clonotypes between healthy human individuals. This table comes from immunoSEQ multiplex PCR, and its TCRdb copy is limited to in-frame clones, with some not included. The table lists hundreds of thousands of clones, about 91% of them singletons, with approximately 25% in the top ten. The source material was naive CD8+ T cells sorted from blood. These receptors came from a man aged 30 to 45 in good health. The CDR3 runs from the conserved cysteine through the conserved F or W. Each record gives: V gene, J gene, clone size, D gene, CDR3 protein, CDR3 DNA. The D gene is left open where the match is weak. The size entry is marked missing in some rows and otherwise reads once, few, many or a size class.

V gene: TRBV5-1; J gene: TRBJ2-1; clone size: once; D gene: .; CDR3 protein: CASSGPSGEQFF; CDR3 DNA: TGCGCCAGCAGCGGGCCCTCCGGTGAGCAGTTCTTC
V gene: TRBV7-9; J gene: TRBJ1-2; clone size: .; D gene: .; CDR3 protein: CASSEVVGQTYGYTF; CDR3 DNA: TGTGCCAGCAGCGAAGTCGTGGGACAAACTTATGGCTACACCTTC
V gene: TRBV13; J gene: TRBJ2-1; clone size: .; D gene: TRBD1; CDR3 protein: CASSLGGTGDNEQFF; CDR3 DNA: TGTGCCAGCAGCTTAGGTGGGACAGGGGATAATGAGCAGTTCTTC
V gene: TRBV2; J gene: TRBJ1-1; clone size: .; D gene: TRBD1; CDR3 protein: CASVGPGGNTEAFF; CDR3 DNA: TGTGCCAGCGTGGGGCCAGGGGGAAACACTGAAGCTTTCTTT
V gene: TRBV27; J gene: TRBJ2-1; clone size: .; D gene: .; CDR3 protein: CASSLSPYNEQFF; CDR3 DNA: TGTGCCAGCAGTTTATCCCCTTACAATGAGCAGTTCTTC
V gene: TRBV16; J gene: TRBJ1-1; clone size: .; D gene: .; CDR3 protein: CASSQSGSWGNTEAFF; CDR3 DNA: TGTGCCAGCAGCCAATCTGGTTCGTGGGGGAACACTGAAGCTTTCTTT
V gene: TRBV4-3; J gene: TRBJ2-1; clone size: .; D gene: .; CDR3 protein: CASSQDAGFYNEQFF; CDR3 DNA: TGCGCCAGCAGCCAAGATGCCGGATTCTACAATGAGCAGTTCTTC
V gene: TRBV5-8; J gene: TRBJ2-1; clone size: .; D gene: TRBD2; CDR3 protein: CASSSGTSGWENEQFF; CDR3 DNA: TGTGCCAGCAGCTCGGGGACTAGCGGATGGGAAAATGAGCAGTTCTTC
V gene: TRBV5-1; J gene: TRBJ2-1; clone size: .; D gene: .; CDR3 protein: CASSLGLGLSYNEQFF; CDR3 DNA: TGCGCCAGCAGCTTGGGTTTGGGCCTCTCCTACAATGAGCAGTTCTTC
V gene: TRBV6-6; J gene: TRBJ1-4; clone size: .; D gene: TRBD1; CDR3 protein: CASRRQGGEKLFF; CDR3 DNA: TGTGCCAGCCGGAGACAGGGGGGAGAAAAACTGTTTTTT
V gene: TRBV7-6; J gene: TRBJ2-7; clone size: once; D gene: TRBD1; CDR3 protein: CASSLRDSHYEQYF; CDR3 DNA: TGTGCCAGCAGCTTACGGGACAGCCACTACGAGCAGTACTTC
V gene: TRBV15; J gene: TRBJ1-5; clone size: .; D gene: .; CDR3 protein: CATSRGWSQPQHF; CDR3 DNA: TGTGCCACCAGCAGAGGGTGGTCTCAGCCCCAGCATTTT
V gene: TRBV28; J gene: TRBJ2-2; clone size: .; D gene: TRBD2; CDR3 protein: CASRPTSGNTGELFF; CDR3 DNA: TGTGCCAGCAGGCCTACTAGCGGGAACACCGGGGAGCTGTTTTTT
V gene: TRBV4-1; J gene: TRBJ2-7; clone size: .; D gene: .; CDR3 protein: CASSQEVRGHEQYF; CDR3 DNA: TGCGCCAGCAGCCAAGAGGTCAGGGGCCACGAGCAGTACTTC
V gene: TRBV4-1; J gene: TRBJ2-7; clone size: .; D gene: TRBD2; CDR3 protein: CASSQSELAGNEQYF; CDR3 DNA: TGCGCCAGCAGCCAATCCGAACTAGCGGGAAACGAGCAGTACTTC
V gene: TRBV13; J gene: TRBJ1-1; clone size: .; D gene: .; CDR3 protein: CASSRWDTEAFF; CDR3 DNA: TGTGCCAGCAGCCGTTGGGACACTGAAGCTTTCTTT